The 3 T cell receptor beta chains reported below all come from one sample, sequenced in a study of blood T cell repertoires in COVID-19. Sequencing used immunoSEQ multiplex PCR; TCRdb keeps in-frame clones, though not all of them. The table includes 57,000 or so clones, approximately 79% detected once. Sequencing was done on a sample of peripheral blood. These TCRs come from a man aged 55 to 69 with acute or convalescent COVID-19.

This chain links TRBV5-6 with TRBJ2-7; 8 nucleotides line up with TRBD2. Germline assignment: CDR1 SGHDT and CDR2 YYEEEE. This CDR3 comprises 15 residues. J gave up 0 bases and V 4 bases, and 6 bases lay outside the gene matches. The chain's CDR3 is CASSTWAGGSYEQYF. In nucleotides, the CDR3 is TGTGCCAGCAGCACTTGGGCGGGGGGCTCCTACGAGCAGTACTTC. Full variable domain (remainder filled in from reference TRBV5-6 and TRBJ2-7): DAGVTQSPTHLIKTRGQQVTLRCSPKSGHDTVSWYQQALGQGPQFIFQYYEEEERQRGNFPDRFSGHQFPNYSSELNVNALLLGDSALYLCASSTWAGGSYEQYFGPGTRLTVT.

This clone was recorded a few times. The chain combines TRBV9 with TRBJ2-3; 8 bases line up with TRBD2. This CDR3 region has 14 residues. V lost 2 bases and J lost 4; bases outside the gene matches: 3. CDR1 and CDR2 (germline): SGDLS, YYNGEE. The chain's CDR3 is CASSVSGTADTQYF. The CDR3 nucleotides are TGTGCCAGCAGCGTTAGCGGGACGGCAGATACGCAGTATTTT. Using reference TRBV9 and TRBJ2-3 for the parts outside the CDR3, the full variable domain is DSGVTQTPKHLITATGQRVTLRCSPRSGDLSVYWYQQSLDQGLQFLIQYYNGEERAKGNILERFSAQQFPDLHSELNLSSLELGDSALYFCASSVSGTADTQYFGPGTRLTVL.

This sequence joins TRBV30 and TRBJ2-7, with TRBD1 as a possible D gene (6 bases). The V end was cut by 0 bases, the J end by 0 bases, with 15 bases between. The CDR3 has 16 amino acids. Germline assignment: CDR1 GTSNPN and CDR2 SVGIG (reference sequence). CDR3 amino acids: CAWSVPLDRPSYEQYF. CDR3 DNA sequence: TGTGCCTGGAGTGTACCTTTGGACAGACCCTCCTACGAGCAGTACTTC.